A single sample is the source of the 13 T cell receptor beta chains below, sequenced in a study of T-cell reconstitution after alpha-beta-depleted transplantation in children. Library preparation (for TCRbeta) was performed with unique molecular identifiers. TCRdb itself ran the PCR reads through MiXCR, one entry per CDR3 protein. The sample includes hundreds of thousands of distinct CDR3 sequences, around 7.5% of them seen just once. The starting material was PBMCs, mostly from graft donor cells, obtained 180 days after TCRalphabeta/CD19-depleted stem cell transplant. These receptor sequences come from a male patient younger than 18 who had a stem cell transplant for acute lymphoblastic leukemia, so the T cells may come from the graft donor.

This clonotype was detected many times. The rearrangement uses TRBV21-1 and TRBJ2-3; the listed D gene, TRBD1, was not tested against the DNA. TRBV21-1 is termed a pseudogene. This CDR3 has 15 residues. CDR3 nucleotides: TGTGCCAGCAGCAGCCGGGACAGGGCCGCAGATACGCAGTATTTT. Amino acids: CASSSRDRAADTQYF.

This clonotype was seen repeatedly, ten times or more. The CDR3 DNA reads as TGTGCCAGCAGTGGAATCACAGATACGCAGTATTTT. It yields the protein CASSGITDTQYF. The V and J genes are TRBV6-2 or TRBV6-3 and TRBJ2-3; D is unclear. CDR1 and CDR2 (germline): MNHEY, SVGEGT. The CDR3 is made up of 12 amino acids. V shed 5 bases and J shed 2 bases, with 5 bases lying between them.

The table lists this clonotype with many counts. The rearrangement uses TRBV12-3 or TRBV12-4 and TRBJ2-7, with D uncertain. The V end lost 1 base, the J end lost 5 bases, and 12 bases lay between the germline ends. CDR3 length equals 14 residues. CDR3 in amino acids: CASSLGGNANEQYF. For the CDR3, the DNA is TGTGCCAGCAGTTTAGGGGGAAACGCGAACGAGCAGTACTTC.

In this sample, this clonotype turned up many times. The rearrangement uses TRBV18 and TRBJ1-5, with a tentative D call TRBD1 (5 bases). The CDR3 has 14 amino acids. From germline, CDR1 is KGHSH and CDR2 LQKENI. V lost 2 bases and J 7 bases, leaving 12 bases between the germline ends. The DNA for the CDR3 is TGTGCCAGCTCACCAGAGGGACTGGGGCAGCCCCAGCATTTT. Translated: CASSPEGLGQPQHF.

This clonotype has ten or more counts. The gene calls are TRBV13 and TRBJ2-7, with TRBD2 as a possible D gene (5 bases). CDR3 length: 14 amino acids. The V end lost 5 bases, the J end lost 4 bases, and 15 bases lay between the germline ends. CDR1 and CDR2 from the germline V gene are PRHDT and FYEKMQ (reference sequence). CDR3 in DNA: TGTGCCAGCAGCCACTCTAGCTGGGGATACGAGCAGTACTTC. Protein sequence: CASSHSSWGYEQYF.

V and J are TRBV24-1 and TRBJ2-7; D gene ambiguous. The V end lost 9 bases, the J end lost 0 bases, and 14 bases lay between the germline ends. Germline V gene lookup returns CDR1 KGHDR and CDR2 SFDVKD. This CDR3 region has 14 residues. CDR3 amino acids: CATSPGVGSYEQYF. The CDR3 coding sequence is TGTGCCACCTCGCCGGGTGTGGGCTCCTACGAGCAGTACTTC.

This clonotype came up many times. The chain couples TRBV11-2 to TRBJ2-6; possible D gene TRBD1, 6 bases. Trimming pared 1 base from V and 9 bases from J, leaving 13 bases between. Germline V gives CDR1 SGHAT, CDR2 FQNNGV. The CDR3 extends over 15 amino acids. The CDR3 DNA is TGTGCCAGCAGCTTAGTTAGGGACACCCTCAACGTCCTGACTTTC. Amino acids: CASSLVRDTLNVLTF.

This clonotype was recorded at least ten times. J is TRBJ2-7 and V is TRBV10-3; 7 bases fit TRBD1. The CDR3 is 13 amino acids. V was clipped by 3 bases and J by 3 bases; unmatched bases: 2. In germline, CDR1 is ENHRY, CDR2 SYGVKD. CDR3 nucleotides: TGTGCCATCAGTGATGGGGACAGCTACGAGCAGTACTTC. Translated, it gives CAISDGDSYEQYF.

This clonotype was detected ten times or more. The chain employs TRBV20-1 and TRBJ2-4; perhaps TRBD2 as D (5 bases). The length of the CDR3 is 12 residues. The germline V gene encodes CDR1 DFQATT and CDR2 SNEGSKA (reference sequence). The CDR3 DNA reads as TGCAGCCCCTCGGAGGAGTGGAGCATTCAGTACTTC. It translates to CSPSEEWSIQYF.

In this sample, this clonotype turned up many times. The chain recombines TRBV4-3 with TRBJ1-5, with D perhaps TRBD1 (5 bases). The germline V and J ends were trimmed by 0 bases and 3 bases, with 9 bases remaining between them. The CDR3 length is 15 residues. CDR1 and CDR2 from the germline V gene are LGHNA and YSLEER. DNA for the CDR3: TGCGCCAGCAGCCAAGATCGGGGGGACAATCAGCCCCAGCATTTT. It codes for CASSQDRGDNQPQHF.

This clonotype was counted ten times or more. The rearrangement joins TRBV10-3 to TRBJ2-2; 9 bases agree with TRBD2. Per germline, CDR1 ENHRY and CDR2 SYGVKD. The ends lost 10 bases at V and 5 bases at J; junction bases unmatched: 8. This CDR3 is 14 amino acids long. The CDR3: CATGLARDTGELFF. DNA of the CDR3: TGTGCCACAGGACTAGCGCGCGATACCGGGGAGCTGTTTTTT.

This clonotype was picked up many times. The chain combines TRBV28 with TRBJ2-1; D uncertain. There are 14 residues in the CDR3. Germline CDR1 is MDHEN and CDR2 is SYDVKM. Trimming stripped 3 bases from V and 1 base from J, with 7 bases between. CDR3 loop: CASSFLGSYNEQFF. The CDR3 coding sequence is TGTGCCAGCAGTTTCCTCGGGTCCTACAATGAGCAGTTCTTC.

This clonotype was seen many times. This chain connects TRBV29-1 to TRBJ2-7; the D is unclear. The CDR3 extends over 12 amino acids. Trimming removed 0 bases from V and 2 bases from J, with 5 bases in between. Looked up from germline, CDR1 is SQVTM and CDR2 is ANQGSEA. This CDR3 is CSVEDGAYEQYF. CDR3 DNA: TGCAGCGTTGAAGATGGGGCCTACGAGCAGTACTTC.